The T cell receptor (beta chain) under discussion was sequenced for a study of blood T cell repertoires in COVID-19. For the study at large: COVID-19 samples from acute and convalescent phases originated in the United States, Italy and Spain. Nucleic acid was either cDNA or gDNA, and it came from T cells, B-cell-depleted T cells, or PBMCs.

Authors' data handling: Reference gene primer amplification gave nucleated cell count estimates. Here immunoSEQ multiplex PCR was the method, and the copy in TCRdb shows in-frame clones only, minus some. D and trimming come from the DNA, and the V and J calls and clone size come from that table. Here the sample spans 70,000 to 80,000 clones, about 90% being singletons. The receptor comes from a human donor in a cohort sampled during active COVID-19. Material: peripheral blood.

For the CDR3, the DNA is TGTGCCAGCTTGACAGGCACTCAGCCCCAGCATTTT. This gives the protein CASLTGTQPQHF. The rearrangement uses TRBV6-5 and TRBJ1-5, with D possibly being TRBD1 (6 bases). Germline V gene lookup returns CDR1 MNHEY and CDR2 SVGAGI. Trimming shortened V by 8 bases and J by 6 bases, and 11 bases separated the two germline ends. CDR3 length: 12 residues.